This is a list of T cell receptor beta chains from one sample in a study of identical twins. TCRdb independently ran MiXCR on the 5' RACE reads; one entry per CDR3 protein. This repertoire shows 250,000 or so distinct CDR3 sequences, 7.5% found once; its top ten account for under 7%. These sequences were also reported in another study, on yellow fever vaccine responses in identical twins.

The specimen sequenced was CD8+ T cells sorted from blood. Receptor source: a woman in her late teens or twenties in good health. The CDR3 runs from the conserved cysteine through the conserved F or W.

v_gene: TRBV28
j_gene: TRBJ2-7
CDR3aa: CASGPWGSSYEQYF

v_gene: TRBV9
j_gene: TRBJ2-2
CDR3aa: CASSTTGIPPWNTGELFF

v_gene: TRBV12-3/TRBV12-4
j_gene: TRBJ2-7
CDR3aa: CASSPTGTGIYEQYF

v_gene: TRBV7-3
j_gene: TRBJ2-3
CDR3aa: CASSLRQDTQYF

v_gene: TRBV2
j_gene: TRBJ2-1
CDR3aa: CASSDVGSSYNEQFF

v_gene: TRBV12-3/TRBV12-4
j_gene: TRBJ2-2
CDR3aa: CASSLSGGAFGELFF

v_gene: TRBV27
j_gene: TRBJ2-1
CDR3aa: CASRRQGTYNEQFF

v_gene: TRBV10-3
j_gene: TRBJ2-7
CDR3aa: CAISVGGYEQYF

v_gene: TRBV20-1
j_gene: TRBJ1-6
CDR3aa: CSARDGGQGLNSPLHF

v_gene: TRBV9
j_gene: TRBJ2-5
CDR3aa: CASSVGNTQETQYF

v_gene: TRBV5-1
j_gene: TRBJ1-4
CDR3aa: CASSLGGHHQAKILNEKLFF

v_gene: TRBV7-9
j_gene: TRBJ2-3
CDR3aa: CASSLAVGGTDTQYF

v_gene: TRBV4-1
j_gene: TRBJ2-1
CDR3aa: CASSQDWGGSSYNEQFF

v_gene: TRBV15
j_gene: TRBJ2-3
CDR3aa: CATSKRGGLRTDTQYF

v_gene: TRBV11-2
j_gene: TRBJ2-7
CDR3aa: CASSPNVGQGYYEQYF

v_gene: TRBV4-1
j_gene: TRBJ2-1
CDR3aa: CASSQDSGAGVDEQFF

v_gene: TRBV29-1
j_gene: TRBJ2-3
CDR3aa: CSAWGGGTDTQYF

v_gene: TRBV6-5
j_gene: TRBJ2-3
CDR3aa: CASSVLRTDTQYF

v_gene: TRBV27
j_gene: TRBJ1-5
CDR3aa: CASSTQGHSNQPQHF

v_gene: TRBV28
j_gene: TRBJ2-1
CDR3aa: CASGSAGGPYNEQFF

v_gene: TRBV28
j_gene: TRBJ2-2
CDR3aa: CASSLARTGELFF

v_gene: TRBV5-1
j_gene: TRBJ2-7
CDR3aa: CASSYGTSDAYEQYF

v_gene: TRBV6-5
j_gene: TRBJ2-1
CDR3aa: CASSYGTSGRYEQFF

v_gene: TRBV6-5
j_gene: TRBJ1-2
CDR3aa: CASSYSEDNYGYTF

v_gene: TRBV20-1
j_gene: TRBJ2-2
CDR3aa: CSADGQGVRSGTGELFF

v_gene: TRBV23-1
j_gene: TRBJ1-1
CDR3aa: CASSQPISQGIGEAFF

v_gene: TRBV4-1
j_gene: TRBJ2-5
CDR3aa: CASSHPQGVGETQYF

v_gene: TRBV25-1
j_gene: TRBJ2-3
CDR3aa: CATDGEATQYF

v_gene: TRBV6-5
j_gene: TRBJ1-1
CDR3aa: CASSYSSITGENTEAFF

v_gene: TRBV5-1
j_gene: TRBJ1-1
CDR3aa: CASSPDGANTEAFF

v_gene: TRBV6-5
j_gene: TRBJ2-7
CDR3aa: CASRRGGEQYF

v_gene: TRBV3-1
j_gene: TRBJ1-2
CDR3aa: CASSQDLQGYGYTF

v_gene: TRBV19
j_gene: TRBJ2-1
CDR3aa: CASSNSDGILYYNEQFF

v_gene: TRBV21-1
j_gene: TRBJ2-2
CDR3aa: CASTFSNRGRRTGELFF

v_gene: TRBV6-1
j_gene: TRBJ2-3
CDR3aa: CASILDSPGSYTDTQYF

v_gene: TRBV7-6
j_gene: TRBJ1-1
CDR3aa: CASSVGTALNTEAFF

v_gene: TRBV19
j_gene: TRBJ2-2
CDR3aa: CASSFSGLGELFF

v_gene: TRBV24-1
j_gene: TRBJ2-1
CDR3aa: CATSDLGLAGNNEQFF

v_gene: TRBV29-1
j_gene: TRBJ2-5
CDR3aa: CSVEYLANRETQYF

v_gene: TRBV11-2
j_gene: TRBJ2-5
CDR3aa: CASSVGQGGIETQYF

v_gene: TRBV7-9
j_gene: TRBJ2-7
CDR3aa: CASSRTVPYEQYF

v_gene: TRBV20-1
j_gene: TRBJ2-1
CDR3aa: CSARDGLAGRINEQFF

v_gene: TRBV5-1
j_gene: TRBJ2-1
CDR3aa: CASSDPGTGGNEQFF

v_gene: TRBV12-3/TRBV12-4
j_gene: TRBJ2-5
CDR3aa: CASSFRLAGVQETQYF

v_gene: TRBV20-1
j_gene: TRBJ2-3
CDR3aa: CSAPGLAGRTDTQYF

v_gene: TRBV4-1
j_gene: TRBJ1-1
CDR3aa: CASSQQLQGGTEAFF

v_gene: TRBV20-1
j_gene: TRBJ2-3
CDR3aa: CSARKPDGSSTSTDTQYF

v_gene: TRBV7-9
j_gene: TRBJ2-5
CDR3aa: CASSLGPSGAQYF